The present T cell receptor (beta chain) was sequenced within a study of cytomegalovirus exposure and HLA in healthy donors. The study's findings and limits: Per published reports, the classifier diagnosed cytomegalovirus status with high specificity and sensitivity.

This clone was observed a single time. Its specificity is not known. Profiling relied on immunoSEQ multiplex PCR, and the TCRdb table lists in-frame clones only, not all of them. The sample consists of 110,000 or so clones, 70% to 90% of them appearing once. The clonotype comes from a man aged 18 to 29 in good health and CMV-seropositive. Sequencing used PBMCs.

The CDR3 bases are TGTGCCAGCAGCCCCCTTAGCGGGGGACTTTACAATGAGCAGTTCTTC. Translating gives CASSPLSGGLYNEQFF. The genes are TRBV5-8 and TRBJ2-1; 9 bases map to TRBD2. Trimming at V came to 4 bases and at J to 4 bases, leaving 9 bases not matched to a gene. This CDR3 comprises 16 residues. Germline assignment: CDR1 SGHTS and CDR2 YDEGEE.